This record covers a single TCR beta chain. What it binds is unknown. These data are taken from a study of cytomegalovirus exposure and HLA in healthy donors. General observations from the study: Generally TCR sequences proved uncommon, though certain public TCRs appeared in numerous donors.

V shed 4 bases and J 3 bases; nucleotides not matched to a gene: 7. CDR3 length: 15 residues. Germline values: CDR1 MGHRA, CDR2 YSYEKL. Repertoires were generated with immunoSEQ multiplex PCR, while TCRdb's copy carries only in-frame clones and drops some. The sample holds over 100,000 clones, approximately 87% seen once. Sequencing was carried out using PBMCs. The sequence was collected from a woman aged 18 to 35 in good health and CMV-seropositive. This chain uses TRBV4-1 with TRBJ1-2; 8 nucleotides align to TRBD1. The chain's CDR3 is CASSPTKTGDYGYTF. CDR3 nucleotide sequence: TGCGCCAGCAGCCCGACCAAGACAGGGGACTATGGCTACACCTTC.